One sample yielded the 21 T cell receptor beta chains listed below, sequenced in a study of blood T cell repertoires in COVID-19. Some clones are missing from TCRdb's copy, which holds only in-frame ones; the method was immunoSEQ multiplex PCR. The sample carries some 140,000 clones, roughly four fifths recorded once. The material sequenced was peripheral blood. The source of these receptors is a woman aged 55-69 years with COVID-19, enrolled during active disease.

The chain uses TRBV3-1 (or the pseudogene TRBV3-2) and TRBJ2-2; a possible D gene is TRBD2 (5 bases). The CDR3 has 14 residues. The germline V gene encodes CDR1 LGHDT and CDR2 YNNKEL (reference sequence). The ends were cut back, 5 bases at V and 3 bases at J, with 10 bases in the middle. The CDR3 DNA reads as TGTGCCAGCAGCTTTACTAGGGACACCGGGGAGCTGTTTTTT. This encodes CASSFTRDTGELFF.

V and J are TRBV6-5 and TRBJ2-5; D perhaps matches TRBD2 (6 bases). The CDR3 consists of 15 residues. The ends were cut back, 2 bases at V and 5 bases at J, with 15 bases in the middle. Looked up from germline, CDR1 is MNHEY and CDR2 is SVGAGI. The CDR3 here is CASSYSGGYGETQYF. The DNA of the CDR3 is TGTGCCAGCAGTTACAGTGGAGGGTATGGGGAGACCCAGTACTTC.

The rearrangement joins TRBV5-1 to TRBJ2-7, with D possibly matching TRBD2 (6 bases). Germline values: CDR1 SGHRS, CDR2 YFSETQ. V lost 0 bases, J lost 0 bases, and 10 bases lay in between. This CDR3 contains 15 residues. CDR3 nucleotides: TGCGCCAGCAGCTTGGCGCGGGACCCCTCCTACGAGCAGTACTTC. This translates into CASSLARDPSYEQYF. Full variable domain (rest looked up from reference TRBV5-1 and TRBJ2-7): KAGVTQTPRYLIKTRGQQVTLSCSPISGHRSVSWYQQTPGQGLQFLFEYFSETQRNKGNFPGRFSGRQFSNSRSEMNVSTLELGDSALYLCASSLARDPSYEQYFGPGTRLTVT.

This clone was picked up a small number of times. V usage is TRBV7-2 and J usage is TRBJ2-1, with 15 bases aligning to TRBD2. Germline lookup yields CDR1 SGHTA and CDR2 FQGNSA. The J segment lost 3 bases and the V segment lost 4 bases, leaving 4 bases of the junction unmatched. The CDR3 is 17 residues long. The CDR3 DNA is TGTGCCAGCAGCTCGAGGACTAGCGGGGGGGTCTACAATGAGCAGTTCTTC. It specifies CASSSRTSGGVYNEQFF.

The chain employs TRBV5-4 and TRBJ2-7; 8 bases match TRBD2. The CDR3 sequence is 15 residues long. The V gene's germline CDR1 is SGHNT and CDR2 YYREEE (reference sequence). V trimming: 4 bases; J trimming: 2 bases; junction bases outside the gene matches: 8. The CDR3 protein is CASSLSGSATYEQYF. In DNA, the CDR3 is TGTGCCAGCAGCCTAAGCGGGAGTGCAACCTACGAGCAGTACTTC.

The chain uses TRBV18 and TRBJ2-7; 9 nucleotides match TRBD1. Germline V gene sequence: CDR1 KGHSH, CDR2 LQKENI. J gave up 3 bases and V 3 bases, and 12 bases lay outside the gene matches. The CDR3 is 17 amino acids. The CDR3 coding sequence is TGTGCCAGCTCACCGATTCCCGGGACAGGGATTAACTACGAGCAGTACGTC. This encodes CASSPIPGTGINYEQYV.

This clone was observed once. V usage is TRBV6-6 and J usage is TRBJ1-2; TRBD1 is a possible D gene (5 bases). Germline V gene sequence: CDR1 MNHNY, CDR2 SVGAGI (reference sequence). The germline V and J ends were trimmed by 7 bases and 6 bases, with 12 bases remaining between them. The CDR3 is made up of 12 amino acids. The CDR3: CASNQGVHGYTF. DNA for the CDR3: TGTGCCAGCAACCAGGGTGTTCATGGCTACACCTTC.

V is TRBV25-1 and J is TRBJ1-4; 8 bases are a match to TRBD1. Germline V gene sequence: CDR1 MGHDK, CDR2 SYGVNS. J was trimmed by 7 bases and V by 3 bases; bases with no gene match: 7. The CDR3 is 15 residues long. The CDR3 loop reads CASSELQGGGEKLFF. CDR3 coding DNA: TGTGCCAGCAGTGAGCTACAGGGGGGAGGTGAAAAACTGTTTTTT.

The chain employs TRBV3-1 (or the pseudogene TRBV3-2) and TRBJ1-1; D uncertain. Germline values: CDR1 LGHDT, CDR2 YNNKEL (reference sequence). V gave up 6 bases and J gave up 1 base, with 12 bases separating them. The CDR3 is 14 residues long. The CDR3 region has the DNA TGTGCCAGCAGACGGGGTGAGGGGAACACTGAAGCTTTCTTT. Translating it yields CASRRGEGNTEAFF.

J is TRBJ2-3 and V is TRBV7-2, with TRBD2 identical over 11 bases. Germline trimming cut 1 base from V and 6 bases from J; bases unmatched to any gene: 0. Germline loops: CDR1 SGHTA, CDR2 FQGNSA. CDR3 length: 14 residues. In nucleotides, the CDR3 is TGTGCCAGCAGCTTAGGACTAGCGGGGGATACGCAGTATTTT. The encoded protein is CASSLGLAGDTQYF.

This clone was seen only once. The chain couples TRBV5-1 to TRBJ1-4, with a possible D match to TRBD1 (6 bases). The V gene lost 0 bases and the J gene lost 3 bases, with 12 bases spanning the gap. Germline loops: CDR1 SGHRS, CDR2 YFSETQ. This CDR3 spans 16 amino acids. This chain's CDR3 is CASSLDRVSANEKLFF. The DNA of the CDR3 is TGCGCCAGCAGCTTGGACAGGGTGTCGGCTAATGAAAAACTGTTTTTT.

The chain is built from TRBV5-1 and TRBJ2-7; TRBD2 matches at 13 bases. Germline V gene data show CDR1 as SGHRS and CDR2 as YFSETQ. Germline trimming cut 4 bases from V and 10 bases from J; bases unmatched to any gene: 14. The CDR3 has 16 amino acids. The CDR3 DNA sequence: TGCGCCAGCAGCCCAGGGCGGGGGACTAGCGGGGTCGAACAGTACTTC. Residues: CASSPGRGTSGVEQYF.

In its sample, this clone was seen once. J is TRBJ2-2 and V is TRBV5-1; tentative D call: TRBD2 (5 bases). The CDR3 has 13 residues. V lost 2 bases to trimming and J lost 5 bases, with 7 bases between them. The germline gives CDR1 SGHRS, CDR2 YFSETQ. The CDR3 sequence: CASSLLETGELFF. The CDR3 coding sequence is TGCGCCAGCAGCTTACTAGAGACCGGGGAGCTGTTTTTT.

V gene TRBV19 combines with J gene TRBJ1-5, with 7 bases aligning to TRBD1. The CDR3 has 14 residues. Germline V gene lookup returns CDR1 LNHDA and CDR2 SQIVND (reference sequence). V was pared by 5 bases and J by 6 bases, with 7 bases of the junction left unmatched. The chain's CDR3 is CASSPDRRGQPQHF. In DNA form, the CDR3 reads TGTGCCAGTAGTCCGGACAGGCGAGGTCAGCCCCAGCATTTT.

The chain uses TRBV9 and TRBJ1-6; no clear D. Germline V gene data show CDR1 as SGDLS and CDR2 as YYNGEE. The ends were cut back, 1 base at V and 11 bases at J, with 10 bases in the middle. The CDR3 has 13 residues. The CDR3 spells CASSVTGGTPLHF. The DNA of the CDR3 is TGTGCCAGCAGCGTAACCGGAGGGACACCCCTCCACTTT. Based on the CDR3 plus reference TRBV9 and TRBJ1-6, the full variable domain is DSGVTQTPKHLITATGQRVTLRCSPRSGDLSVYWYQQSLDQGLQFLIQYYNGEERAKGNILERFSAQQFPDLHSELNLSSLELGDSALYFCASSVTGGTPLHFGNGTRLTVT.

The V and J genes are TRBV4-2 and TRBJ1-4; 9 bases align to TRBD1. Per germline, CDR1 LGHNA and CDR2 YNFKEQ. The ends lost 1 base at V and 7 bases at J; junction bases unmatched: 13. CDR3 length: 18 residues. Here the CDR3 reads CASSQASRPGQGFEKLFF. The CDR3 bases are TGTGCCAGCAGCCAAGCTTCCCGACCGGGACAGGGTTTTGAAAAACTGTTTTTT.

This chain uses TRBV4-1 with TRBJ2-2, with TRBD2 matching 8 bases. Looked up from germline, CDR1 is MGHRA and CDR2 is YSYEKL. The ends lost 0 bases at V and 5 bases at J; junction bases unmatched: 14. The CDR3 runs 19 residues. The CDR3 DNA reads TGCGCCAGCAGCCAAGATCAAGGGCTAAGCGGGAGTGATACCGGGGAGCTGTTTTTT. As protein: CASSQDQGLSGSDTGELFF.

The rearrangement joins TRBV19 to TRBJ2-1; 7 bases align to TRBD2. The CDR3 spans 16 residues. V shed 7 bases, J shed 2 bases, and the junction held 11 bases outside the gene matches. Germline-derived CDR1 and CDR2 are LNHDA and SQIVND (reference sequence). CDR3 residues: CASTPWSGATYNEQFF. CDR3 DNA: TGTGCCAGTACCCCGTGGAGCGGGGCAACCTACAATGAGCAGTTCTTC.

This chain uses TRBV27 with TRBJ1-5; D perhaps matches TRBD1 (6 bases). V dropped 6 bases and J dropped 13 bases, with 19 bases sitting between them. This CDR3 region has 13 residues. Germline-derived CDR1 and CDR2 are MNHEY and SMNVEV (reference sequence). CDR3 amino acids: CASSPWTVSSQHF. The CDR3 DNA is TGTGCCAGCAGCCCATGGACAGTAAGTTCACAGCATTTT.

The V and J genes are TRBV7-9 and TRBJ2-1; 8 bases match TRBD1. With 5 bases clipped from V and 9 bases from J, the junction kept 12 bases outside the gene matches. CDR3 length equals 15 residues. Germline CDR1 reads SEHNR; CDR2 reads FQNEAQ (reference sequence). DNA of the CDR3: TGTGCCAGCAGCGCCCCTGACAGGGGATATGGTGAGCAGTTCTTC. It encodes CASSAPDRGYGEQFF.

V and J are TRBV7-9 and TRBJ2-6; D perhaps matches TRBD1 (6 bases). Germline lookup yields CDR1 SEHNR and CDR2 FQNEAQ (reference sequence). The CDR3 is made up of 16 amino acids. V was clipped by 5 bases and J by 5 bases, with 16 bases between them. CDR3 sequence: CASSPLTGMRANVLTF. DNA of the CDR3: TGTGCCAGCAGCCCCCTCACAGGGATGCGGGCCAACGTCCTGACTTTC.